The rows below give T cell receptor beta chains drawn from one sample of a study of post-analysis software for immune sequencing data. TCRdb independently ran MiXCR on the PCR reads; one entry per CDR3 protein. The table includes about 760,000 distinct CDR3 sequences, roughly 27% detected once. Input material: blood. The receptors originated from a girl aged 5-17 years with multiple sclerosis. The CDR3 runs from the conserved cysteine through the conserved F or W. The D gene is left open where the match is weak. Rows may omit the clone size; those that give it use once, few, many or a size class.

v_gene	d_gene	abundance	j_gene	CDR3nt	CDR3aa
TRBV7-9	-	-	TRBJ1-1	TGTGCCACCGACCCGGGACAAAACACTGAAGCTTTCTTT	CATDPGQNTEAFF
TRBV29-1	TRBD1	-	TRBJ2-2	TGCAGCGTTGAAGTATCAGGGGGCGAGTTCACCGGGGAGCTGTTTTTT	CSVEVSGGEFTGELFF
TRBV18	-	-	TRBJ1-1	TGTGCCAGCTCACCACCCACGGGTACTGAAGCTTTCTTT	CASSPPTGTEAFF
TRBV27	TRBD1	-	TRBJ2-5	TGTGCCACCAGGACAGGGGCGGTAAATGAGCAGTACTTC	CATRTGAVNEQYF
TRBV20-1	-	-	TRBJ2-1	TGCAGTGCCTGGAACCGCCGGGACAACAATGAGCAGTTCTTC	CSAWNRRDNNEQFF
TRBV7-9	-	-	TRBJ2-1	TGTGCCAGCAGCTTCGGTAGGAGGCAGATCTACAATGAGCAGTTCTTC	CASSFGRRQIYNEQFF
TRBV12-3/TRBV12-4	TRBD1	many	TRBJ2-6	TGTGCCAGCAGTTCAATGACAGGGGCTGGGGCCAACGTCCTGACTTTC	CASSSMTGAGANVLTF
TRBV13	-	-	TRBJ1-3	TGTGCCAGCAGCTTCTCAGGGGTCTCTGGAAACACCATATATTTT	CASSFSGVSGNTIYF
TRBV4-3	TRBD2	few	TRBJ2-1	TGCGCCAGCAGCCAATTGCGGGGGTGGGGAGCGGGAGGTAGCCATGAGCAGTTCTTC	CASSQLRGWGAGGSHEQFF
TRBV11-2	TRBD2	-	TRBJ2-2	TGTGCCAGCAGCTCCCGGGGGACTAGCGGGGGTGGTACACCCGGGGAGCTGTTTTTT	CASSSRGTSGGGTPGELFF
TRBV25-1	-	few	TRBJ1-6	TGTGCCAGCACTGATTCGGACAGTCCAAATTCACCCCTCCACTTT	CASTDSDSPNSPLHF
TRBV5-1	TRBD2	few	TRBJ2-3	TGCGCCAGCAGCTTGCGACTAGCGGGGGGGAGAAGCACAGATACGCAGTATTTT	CASSLRLAGGRSTDTQYF
TRBV6-6	-	-	TRBJ2-7	TGTGCCAGCAGTACCGGGATCTCCTACGAGCAGTACTTC	CASSTGISYEQYF
TRBV20-1	-	few	TRBJ1-2	TGCAGTGCTAGAGGGTCGGGGGATGACTATGGCTACACCTTC	CSARGSGDDYGYTF
TRBV6-1	-	few	TRBJ2-4	TGTGCCAGCACGACCGGGACCAAAAACATTCAGTACTTC	CASTTGTKNIQYF
TRBV7-2	TRBD2	-	TRBJ2-5	TGTGCCAGCAGCTCGAGACTAGCGGGAGCGTCGGCAGAGACCCAGTACTTC	CASSSRLAGASAETQYF
TRBV7-3	-	-	TRBJ2-1	TGTGCCAGCAGCTTATTGGGGGCTGGGAATGAGCAGTTCTTC	CASSLLGAGNEQFF
TRBV10-3	-	-	TRBJ1-4	TGTGCCATCAGAGACAGTGCAACTAATGAAAAACTGTTTTTT	CAIRDSATNEKLFF
TRBV5-1	TRBD2	-	TRBJ2-1	TGCGCCAGCAGCTTAGATGGGACTAGCGGGAGCAATGAGCAGTTCTTC	CASSLDGTSGSNEQFF
TRBV6-1	-	-	TRBJ1-2	TGTGCCAGCAGTGAAGCAGCCGGGGGCGCCGGCTATGGCTACACCTTC	CASSEAAGGAGYGYTF
TRBV29-1	TRBD1	many	TRBJ2-3	TGCAGCGCTGGGACAGGGGAAGGCACAGATACGCAGTATTTT	CSAGTGEGTDTQYF
TRBV2	TRBD1	-	TRBJ1-2	TGTGCCAGCAGTGAGTGGACAGGGAACTATGGCTACACCTTC	CASSEWTGNYGYTF
TRBV20-1	-	few	TRBJ2-1	TGCAGTGCTAGAGGGGGGGCGGACCGGACCTACAATGAGCAGTTCTTC	CSARGGADRTYNEQFF
TRBV28	-	-	TRBJ2-7	TGTGCCACCAGTATTGTCGGTCCCTACGAGCAGTACTTC	CATSIVGPYEQYF
TRBV9	TRBD2	few	TRBJ2-1	TGTGCCAGCAGCGTGGGAGCGGGAGGGAGCAATGAGCAGTTCTTC	CASSVGAGGSNEQFF
TRBV6-1	-	-	TRBJ1-6	TGTGCCAGCAGTGAAAGTGGGGGGCAGGGTAATTCACCCCTCCACTTT	CASSESGGQGNSPLHF
TRBV7-2	TRBD2	many	TRBJ2-5	TGTGCCAGCAGCCAACAGACTAGCTACCAAGAGACCCAGTACTTC	CASSQQTSYQETQYF
TRBV19	-	-	TRBJ2-6	TGTGCCAGTAGTGGCCGCTGGGCAGCGGGGGCCAACGTCCTGACTTTC	CASSGRWAAGANVLTF
TRBV20-1	-	once	TRBJ1-5	TGCAGTGCTGGCCGCCGGGGTGGTAGCAATCAGCCCCAGCATTTT	CSAGRRGGSNQPQHF